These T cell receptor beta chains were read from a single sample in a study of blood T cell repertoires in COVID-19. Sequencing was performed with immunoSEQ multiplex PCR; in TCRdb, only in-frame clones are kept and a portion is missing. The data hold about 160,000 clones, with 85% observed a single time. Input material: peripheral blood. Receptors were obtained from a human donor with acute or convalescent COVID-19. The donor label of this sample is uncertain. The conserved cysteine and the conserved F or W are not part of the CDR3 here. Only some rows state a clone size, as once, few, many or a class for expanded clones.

ASSLEWDSRYTEAF	14	TRBJ1-1	TRBV27	NA
ASSGDRSNQPQH	12	TRBJ1-5	TRBV2	NA
ASRGDRGRNYGYT	13	TRBJ1-2	TRBV19	NA
ASSLSTPRGALH	12	TRBJ1-6	TRBV7-6	NA
ASSLLGSNEQF	11	TRBJ2-1	TRBV7-3	once
ASSSPYGQGGILNEQF	16	TRBJ2-1	TRBV5-1	NA
ASSQDRGLLQAF	12	TRBJ1-1	TRBV6-5	NA
ASSYRGLDFSPLH	13	TRBJ1-6	TRBV5-4	once
ATSRDLGAGIYEQY	14	TRBJ2-7	TRBV15	NA
AWSLPATGGTEAF	13	TRBJ1-1	TRBV30	NA
ASSFVRDHYGYT	12	TRBJ1-2	TRBV27	NA
SATQLDRYAF	10	TRBJ1-1	TRBV29-1	NA
ASSVGQLGNTIY	12	TRBJ1-3	TRBV5-5	NA
ASSSGQGAGSPLH	13	TRBJ1-6	TRBV27	NA
ASSPRVADTQY	11	TRBJ2-3	TRBV7-2	NA
ASSLDRSTY	9	TRBJ2-3	TRBV18	once
ASSQVTWDEQY	11	TRBJ2-7	TRBV4-1	NA
ASSLRGFEDTEAF	13	TRBJ1-1	TRBV5-6	NA
ASSFRTGRYEQY	12	TRBJ2-7	TRBV5-6	NA
ASSLRKTSGGSIQY	14	TRBJ2-4	TRBV5-1	NA
ASSSQTSRQGHIY	13	TRBJ1-3	TRBV7-9	NA
ASSLQAGMTGANVLT	15	TRBJ2-6	TRBV4-1	NA
AWEQDRYQPQH	11	TRBJ1-5	TRBV30	NA
ASSLEQGNQPQH	12	TRBJ1-5	TRBV7-2	NA
ASSQARSQPQH	11	TRBJ1-5	TRBV3-1/TRBV3-2	NA
ASSPPRQGGLSPF	13	TRBJ1-1	TRBV18	NA
ASSLMQGGNEQF	12	TRBJ2-1	TRBV5-1	NA
ASSSHSQGANTEAF	14	TRBJ1-1	TRBV6-5	few
AWRVGTATYEQY	12	TRBJ2-7	TRBV30	few
ASSQDYTNNEQF	12	TRBJ2-1	TRBV3-1/TRBV3-2	NA